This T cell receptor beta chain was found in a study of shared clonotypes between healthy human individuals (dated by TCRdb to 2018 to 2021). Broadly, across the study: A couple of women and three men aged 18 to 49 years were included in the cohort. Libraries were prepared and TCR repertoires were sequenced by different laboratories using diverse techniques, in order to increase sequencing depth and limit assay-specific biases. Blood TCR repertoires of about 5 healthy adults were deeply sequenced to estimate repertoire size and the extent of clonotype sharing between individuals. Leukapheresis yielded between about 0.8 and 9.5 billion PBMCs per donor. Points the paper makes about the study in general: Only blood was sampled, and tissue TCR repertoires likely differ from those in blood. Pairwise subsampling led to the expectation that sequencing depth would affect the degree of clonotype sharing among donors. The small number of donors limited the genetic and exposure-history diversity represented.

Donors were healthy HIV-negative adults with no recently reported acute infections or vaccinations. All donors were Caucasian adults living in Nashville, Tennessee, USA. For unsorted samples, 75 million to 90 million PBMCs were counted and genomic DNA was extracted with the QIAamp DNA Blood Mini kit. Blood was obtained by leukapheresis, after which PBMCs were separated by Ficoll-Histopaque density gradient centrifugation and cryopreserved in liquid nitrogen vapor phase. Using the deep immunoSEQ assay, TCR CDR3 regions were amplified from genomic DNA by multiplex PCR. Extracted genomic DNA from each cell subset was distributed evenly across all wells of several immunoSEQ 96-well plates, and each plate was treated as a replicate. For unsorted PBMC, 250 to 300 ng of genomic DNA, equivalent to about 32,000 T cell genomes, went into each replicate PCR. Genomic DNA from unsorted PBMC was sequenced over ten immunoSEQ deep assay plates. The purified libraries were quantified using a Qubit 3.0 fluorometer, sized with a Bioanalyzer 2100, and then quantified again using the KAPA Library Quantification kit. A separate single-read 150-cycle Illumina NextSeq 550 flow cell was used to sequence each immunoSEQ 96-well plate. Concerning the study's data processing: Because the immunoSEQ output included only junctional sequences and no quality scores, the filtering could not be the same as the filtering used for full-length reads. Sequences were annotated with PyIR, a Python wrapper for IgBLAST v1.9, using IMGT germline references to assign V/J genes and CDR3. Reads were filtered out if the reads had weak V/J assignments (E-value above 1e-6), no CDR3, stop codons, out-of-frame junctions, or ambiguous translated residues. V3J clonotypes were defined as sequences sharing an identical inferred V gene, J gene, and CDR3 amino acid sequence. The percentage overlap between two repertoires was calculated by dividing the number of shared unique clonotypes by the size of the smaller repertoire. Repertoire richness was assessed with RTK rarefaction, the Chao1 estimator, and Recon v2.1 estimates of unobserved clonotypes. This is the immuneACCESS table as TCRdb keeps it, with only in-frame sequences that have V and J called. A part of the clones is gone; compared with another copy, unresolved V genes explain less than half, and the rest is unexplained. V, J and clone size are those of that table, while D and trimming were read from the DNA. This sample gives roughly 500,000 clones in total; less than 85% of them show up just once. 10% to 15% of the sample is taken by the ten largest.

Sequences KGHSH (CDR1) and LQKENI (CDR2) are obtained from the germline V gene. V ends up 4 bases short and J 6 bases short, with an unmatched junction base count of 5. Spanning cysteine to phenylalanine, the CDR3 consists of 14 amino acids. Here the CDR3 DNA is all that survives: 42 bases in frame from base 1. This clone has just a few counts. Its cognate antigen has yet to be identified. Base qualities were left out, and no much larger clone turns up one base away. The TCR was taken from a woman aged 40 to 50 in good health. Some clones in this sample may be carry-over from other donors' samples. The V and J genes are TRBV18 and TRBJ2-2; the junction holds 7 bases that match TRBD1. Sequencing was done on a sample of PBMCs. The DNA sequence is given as TGTGCCAGCTCACTGACAGGGTCTGCCGGGGAGCTGTTTTTT. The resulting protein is CASSLTGSAGELFF.